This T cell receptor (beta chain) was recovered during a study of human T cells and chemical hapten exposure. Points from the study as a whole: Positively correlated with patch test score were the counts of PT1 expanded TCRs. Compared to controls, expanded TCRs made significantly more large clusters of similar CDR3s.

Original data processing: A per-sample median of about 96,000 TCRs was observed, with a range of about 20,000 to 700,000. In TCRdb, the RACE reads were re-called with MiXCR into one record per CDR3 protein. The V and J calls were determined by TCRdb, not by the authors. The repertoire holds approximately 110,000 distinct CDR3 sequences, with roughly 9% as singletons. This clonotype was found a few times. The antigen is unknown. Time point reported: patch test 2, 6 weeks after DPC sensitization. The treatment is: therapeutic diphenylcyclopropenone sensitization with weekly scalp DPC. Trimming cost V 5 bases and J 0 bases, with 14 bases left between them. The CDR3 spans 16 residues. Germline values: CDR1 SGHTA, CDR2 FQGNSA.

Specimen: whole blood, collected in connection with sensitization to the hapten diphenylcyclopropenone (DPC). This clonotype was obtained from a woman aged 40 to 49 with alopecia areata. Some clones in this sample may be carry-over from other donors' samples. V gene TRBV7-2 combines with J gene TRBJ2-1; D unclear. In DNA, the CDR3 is TGTGCCAGCAGCCCTCCGCGCCTCAGCTCCTACAATGAGCAGTTCTTC. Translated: CASSPPRLSSYNEQFF.